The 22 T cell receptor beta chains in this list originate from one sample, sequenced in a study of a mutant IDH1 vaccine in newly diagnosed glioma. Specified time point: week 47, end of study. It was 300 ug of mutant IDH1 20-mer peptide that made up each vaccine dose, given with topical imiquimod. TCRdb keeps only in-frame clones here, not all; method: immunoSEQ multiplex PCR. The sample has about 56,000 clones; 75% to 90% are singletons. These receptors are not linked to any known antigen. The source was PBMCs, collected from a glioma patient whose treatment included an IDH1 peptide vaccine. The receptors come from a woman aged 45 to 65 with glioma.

CDR3 region: CASSSFRDRAVQETQYF. CDR3 bases: TGTGCCAGCAGCTCATTCCGGGACAGGGCGGTCCAGGAGACCCAGTACTTC. V usage is TRBV11-3 and J usage is TRBJ2-5; 9 positions agree with TRBD1. Trimming removed 4 bases from V and 5 bases from J; junction bases left unmatched: 14. The CDR3 extends over 17 amino acids. Germline assignment: CDR1 SGHNT and CDR2 YENEEA. The complete variable domain, with remaining parts taken from reference TRBV11-3 and TRBJ2-5, reads EAGVVQSPRYKIIEKKQPVAFWCNPISGHNTLYWYLQNLGQGPELLIRYENEEAVDDSQLPKDRFSAERLKGVDSTLKIQPAELGDSAVYLCASSSFRDRAVQETQYFGPGTRLLVL.

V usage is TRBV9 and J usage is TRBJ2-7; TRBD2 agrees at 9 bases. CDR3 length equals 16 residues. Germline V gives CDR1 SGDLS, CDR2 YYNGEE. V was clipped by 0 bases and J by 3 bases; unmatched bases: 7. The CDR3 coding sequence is TGTGCCAGCAGCGTAGCACCTAGCGGGGCCCTCTACGAGCAGTACTTC. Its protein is CASSVAPSGALYEQYF.

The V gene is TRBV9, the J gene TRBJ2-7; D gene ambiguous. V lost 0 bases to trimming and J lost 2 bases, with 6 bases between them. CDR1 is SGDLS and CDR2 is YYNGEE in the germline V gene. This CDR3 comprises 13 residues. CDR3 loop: CASSVGHTYEQYF. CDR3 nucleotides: TGTGCCAGCAGCGTAGGTCATACCTACGAGCAGTACTTC.

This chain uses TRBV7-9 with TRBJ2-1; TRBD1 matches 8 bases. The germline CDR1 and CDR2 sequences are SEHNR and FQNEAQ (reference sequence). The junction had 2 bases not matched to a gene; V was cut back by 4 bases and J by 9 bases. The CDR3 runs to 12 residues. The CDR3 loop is CASSSTGGEQFF. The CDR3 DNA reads TGTGCCAGCAGCTCAACAGGGGGTGAGCAGTTCTTC.

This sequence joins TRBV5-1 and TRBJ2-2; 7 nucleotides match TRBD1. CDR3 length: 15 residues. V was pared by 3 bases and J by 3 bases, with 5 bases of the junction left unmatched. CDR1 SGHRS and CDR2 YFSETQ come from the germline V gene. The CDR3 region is CASSYGTVDTGELFF. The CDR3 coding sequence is TGCGCCAGCAGCTACGGGACAGTTGACACCGGGGAGCTGTTTTTT.

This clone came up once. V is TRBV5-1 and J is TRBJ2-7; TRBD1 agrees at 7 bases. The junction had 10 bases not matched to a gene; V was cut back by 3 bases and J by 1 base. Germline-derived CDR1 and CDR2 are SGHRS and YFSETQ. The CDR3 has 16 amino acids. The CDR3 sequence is CASSSAPGQLSYEQYF. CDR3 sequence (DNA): TGCGCCAGCAGCTCGGCTCCGGGACAGCTGTCCTACGAGCAGTACTTC.

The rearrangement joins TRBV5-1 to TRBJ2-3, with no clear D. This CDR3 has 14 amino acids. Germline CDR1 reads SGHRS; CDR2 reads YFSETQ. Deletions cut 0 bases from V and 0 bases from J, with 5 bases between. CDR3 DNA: TGCGCCAGCAGCTTGGAGAGAAGCACAGATACGCAGTATTTT. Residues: CASSLERSTDTQYF.

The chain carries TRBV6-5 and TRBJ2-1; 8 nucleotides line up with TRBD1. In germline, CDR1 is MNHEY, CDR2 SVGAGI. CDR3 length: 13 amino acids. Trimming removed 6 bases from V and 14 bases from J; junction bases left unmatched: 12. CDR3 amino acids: CASSRPQGQGEFF. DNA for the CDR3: TGTGCCAGCAGCCGACCCCAAGGACAGGGTGAGTTCTTC.

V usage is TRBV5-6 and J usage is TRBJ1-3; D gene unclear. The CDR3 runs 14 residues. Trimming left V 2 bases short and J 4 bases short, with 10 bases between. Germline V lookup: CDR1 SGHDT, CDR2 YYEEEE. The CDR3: CASSFRTPGNTIYF. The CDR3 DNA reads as TGTGCCAGCAGCTTTAGGACGCCAGGAAACACCATATATTTT.

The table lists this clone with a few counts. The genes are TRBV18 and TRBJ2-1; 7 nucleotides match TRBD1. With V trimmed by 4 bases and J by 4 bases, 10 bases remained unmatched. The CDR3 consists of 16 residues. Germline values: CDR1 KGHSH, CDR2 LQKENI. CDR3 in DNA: TGTGCCAGCTCACTACGGACAGGCGCCCCATACAATGAGCAGTTCTTC. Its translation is CASSLRTGAPYNEQFF.

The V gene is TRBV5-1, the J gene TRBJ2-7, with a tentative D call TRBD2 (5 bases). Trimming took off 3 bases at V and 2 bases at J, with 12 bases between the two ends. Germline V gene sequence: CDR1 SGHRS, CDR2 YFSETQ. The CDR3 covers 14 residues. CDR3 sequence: CASSSSGNAYEQYF. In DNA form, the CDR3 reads TGCGCCAGCAGCTCTTCCGGGAATGCCTACGAGCAGTACTTC.

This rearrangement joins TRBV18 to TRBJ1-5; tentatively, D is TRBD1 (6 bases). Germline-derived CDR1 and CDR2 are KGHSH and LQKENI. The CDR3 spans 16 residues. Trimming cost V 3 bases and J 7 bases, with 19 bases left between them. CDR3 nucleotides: TGTGCCAGCTCACCGGGGGCCCCGGCGGGCTGGCAGCCCCAGCATTTT. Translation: CASSPGAPAGWQPQHF.

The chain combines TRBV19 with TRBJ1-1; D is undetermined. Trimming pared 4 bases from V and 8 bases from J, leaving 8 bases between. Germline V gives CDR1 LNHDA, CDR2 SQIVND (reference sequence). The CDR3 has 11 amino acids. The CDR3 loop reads CASSTRTEAFF. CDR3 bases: TGTGCCAGTAGTACTAGAACAGAAGCTTTCTTT. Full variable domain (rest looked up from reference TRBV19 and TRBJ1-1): DGGITQSPKYLFRKEGQNVTLSCEQNLNHDAMYWYRQDPGQGLRLIYYSQIVNDFQKGDIAEGYSVSREKKESFPLTVTSAQKNPTAFYLCASSTRTEAFFGQGTRLTVV.

DNA of the CDR3: TGCGCCAGCAGCCAAGATCGGCAGGGCACAGATACGCAGTATTTT. The encoded protein is CASSQDRQGTDTQYF. The chain is built from TRBV4-3 and TRBJ2-3, with no clear D. V shed 0 bases and J shed 1 base, with 8 bases lying between them. The germline V gene encodes CDR1 LGHNA and CDR2 YSLEER. The CDR3 runs 15 residues.

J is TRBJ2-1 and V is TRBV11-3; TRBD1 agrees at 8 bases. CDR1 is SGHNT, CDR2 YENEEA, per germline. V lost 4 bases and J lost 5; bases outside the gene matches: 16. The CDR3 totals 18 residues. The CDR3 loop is CASSSAGTGTKRDNEQFF. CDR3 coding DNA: TGTGCCAGCAGCTCCGCCGGGACAGGTACCAAGCGGGACAATGAGCAGTTCTTC.

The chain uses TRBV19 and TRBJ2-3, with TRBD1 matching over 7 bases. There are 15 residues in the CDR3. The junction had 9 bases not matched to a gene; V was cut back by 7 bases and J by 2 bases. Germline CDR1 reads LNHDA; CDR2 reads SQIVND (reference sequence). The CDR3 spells CASKRWGQTTDTQYF. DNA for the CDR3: TGTGCCAGTAAGAGGTGGGGACAGACCACAGATACGCAGTATTTT.

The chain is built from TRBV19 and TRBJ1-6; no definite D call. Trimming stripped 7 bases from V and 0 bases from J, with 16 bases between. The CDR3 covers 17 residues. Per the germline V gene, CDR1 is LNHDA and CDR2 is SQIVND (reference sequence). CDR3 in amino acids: CASTPAGRSSYNSPLHF. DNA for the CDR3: TGTGCCAGTACCCCAGCGGGCAGAAGCTCCTATAATTCACCCCTCCACTTT.

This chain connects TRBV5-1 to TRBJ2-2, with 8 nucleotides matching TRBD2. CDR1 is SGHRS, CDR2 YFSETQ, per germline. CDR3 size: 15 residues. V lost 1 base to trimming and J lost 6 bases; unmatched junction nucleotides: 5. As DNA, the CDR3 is TGCGCCAGCAGCTTGTCGGGGGGGCCCCCCGGGGAGCTGTTTTTT. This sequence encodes CASSLSGGPPGELFF.

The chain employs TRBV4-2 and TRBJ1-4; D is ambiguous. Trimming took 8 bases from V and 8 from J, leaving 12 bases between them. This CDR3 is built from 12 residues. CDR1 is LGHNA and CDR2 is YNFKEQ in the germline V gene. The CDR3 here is CASVGLGEKLFF. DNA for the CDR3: TGTGCCAGCGTTGGATTGGGGGAAAAACTGTTTTTT.

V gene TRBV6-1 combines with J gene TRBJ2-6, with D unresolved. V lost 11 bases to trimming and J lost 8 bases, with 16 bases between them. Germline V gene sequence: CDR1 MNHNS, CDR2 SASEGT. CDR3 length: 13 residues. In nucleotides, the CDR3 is TGTGCCCTTCGGCCGACTGGAACCAACGTCCTGACTTTC. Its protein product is CALRPTGTNVLTF.

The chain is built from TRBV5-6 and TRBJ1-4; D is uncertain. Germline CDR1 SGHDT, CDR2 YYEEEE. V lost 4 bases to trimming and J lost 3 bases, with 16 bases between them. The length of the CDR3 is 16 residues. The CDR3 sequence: CASSIRNLDPNEKLFF. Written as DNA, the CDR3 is TGTGCCAGCAGCATTAGGAACCTGGACCCTAATGAAAAACTGTTTTTT. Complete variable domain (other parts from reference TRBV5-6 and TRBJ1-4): DAGVTQSPTHLIKTRGQQVTLRCSPKSGHDTVSWYQQALGQGPQFIFQYYEEEERQRGNFPDRFSGHQFPNYSSELNVNALLLGDSALYLCASSIRNLDPNEKLFFGSGTQLSVL.

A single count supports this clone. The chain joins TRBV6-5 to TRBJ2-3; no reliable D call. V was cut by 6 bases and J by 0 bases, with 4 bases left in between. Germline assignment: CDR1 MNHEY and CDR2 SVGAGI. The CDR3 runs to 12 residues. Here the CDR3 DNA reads TGTGCCAGCAGAACAAGCACAGATACGCAGTATTTT. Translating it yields CASRTSTDTQYF.